These 4 T cell receptor beta chains came from one sample sequenced in a study of cytomegalovirus exposure and HLA in healthy donors. Method: immunoSEQ multiplex PCR; TCRdb's copy keeps in-frame clones and lacks some. In the table there are 150,000 to 200,000 clones, about 90% of which are singletons. The sample consisted of PBMCs. The receptor source for this set is a man younger than 35 in good health and CMV-seropositive.

The rearrangement joins TRBV4-2 to TRBJ2-6, with a tentative D call TRBD2 (5 bases). In germline, CDR1 is LGHNA, CDR2 YNFKEQ. Trimming shortened V by 0 bases and J by 0 bases, and 15 bases separated the two germline ends. The CDR3 loop spans 19 amino acids. In DNA, the CDR3 is TGTGCCAGCAGCCAAGATCTGGGCGGGCGGTACTCTGGGGCCAACGTCCTGACTTTC. This encodes CASSQDLGGRYSGANVLTF.

The chain links TRBV6-5 to TRBJ2-7; TRBD1 matches at 8 bases. Germline CDR1 reads MNHEY; CDR2 reads SVGAGI. Trimming at V came to 8 bases and at J to 4 bases, leaving 4 bases not matched to a gene. There are 12 residues in the CDR3. In DNA form, the CDR3 reads TGTGCCAGCCGGGACAGGAAATACGAGCAGTACTTC. It specifies CASRDRKYEQYF.

CDR3 in amino acids: CASSLEGGSSYEQYF. CDR3 bases: TGTGCCAGCAGCTTAGAGGGAGGGTCCTCCTACGAGCAGTACTTC. The gene calls are TRBV7-9 and TRBJ2-7; 7 bases map to TRBD2. V shed 1 base and J 0 bases; nucleotides not matched to a gene: 3. Germline loops: CDR1 SEHNR, CDR2 FQNEAQ (reference sequence). This CDR3 contains 15 residues.

Note on this clone: A much larger clone lies one base from this, so it may be a read error. V usage is TRBV6-6 and J usage is TRBJ1-2; TRBD1 matches 7 bases. Germline V gene data show CDR1 as MNHNY and CDR2 as SVGAGI (reference sequence). V dropped 5 bases and J dropped 7; count of bases not matched to a gene: 1. The CDR3 contains 11 residues. CDR3 bases: TGTGCCAGCAGTAACAGGGGTGGCTACACCTTC. It codes for CASSNRGGYTF.